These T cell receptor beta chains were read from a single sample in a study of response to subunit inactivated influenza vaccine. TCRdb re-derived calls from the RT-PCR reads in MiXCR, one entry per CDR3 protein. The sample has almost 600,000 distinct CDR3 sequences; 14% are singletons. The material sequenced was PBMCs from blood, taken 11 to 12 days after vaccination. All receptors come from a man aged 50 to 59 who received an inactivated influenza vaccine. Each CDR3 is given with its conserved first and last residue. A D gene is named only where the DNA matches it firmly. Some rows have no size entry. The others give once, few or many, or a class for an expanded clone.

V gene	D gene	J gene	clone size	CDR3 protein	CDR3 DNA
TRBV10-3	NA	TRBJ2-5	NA	CAISERTRGPETQYF	TGTGCCATCAGTGAGCGGACCCGGGGGCCGGAGACCCAGTACTTC
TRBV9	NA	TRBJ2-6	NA	CASGKVSGANVLTF	TGTGCCAGCGGTAAGGTCTCTGGGGCCAACGTCCTGACTTTC
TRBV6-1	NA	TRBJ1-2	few	CASGLTGRMNYGYTF	TGTGCCAGCGGGCTAACGGGACGAATGAACTATGGCTACACCTTC
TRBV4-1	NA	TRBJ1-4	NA	CASSQLEKLFF	TGCGCCAGCAGCCAACTTGAAAAACTGTTTTTT
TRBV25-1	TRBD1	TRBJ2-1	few	CASSVGTGLYEQFF	TGTGCCAGCAGTGTAGGGACAGGGTTATATGAGCAGTTCTTC
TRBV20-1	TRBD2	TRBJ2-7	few	CSARPHLAQLAGGISYEQYF	TGCAGTGCTAGACCCCATCTAGCTCAACTAGCGGGGGGTATCTCCTACGAGCAGTACTTC
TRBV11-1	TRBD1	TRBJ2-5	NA	CASSPHPGRQGQETQYF	TGTGCCAGCAGCCCGCACCCCGGACGACAGGGGCAAGAGACCCAGTACTTC
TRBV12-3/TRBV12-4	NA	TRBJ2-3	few	CASSPWDTDTQYF	TGTGCCAGCAGCCCTTGGGATACAGATACGCAGTATTTT
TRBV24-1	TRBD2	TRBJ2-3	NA	CATSPPGLAADTQYF	TGTGCCACCAGCCCCCCGGGACTAGCGGCAGATACGCAGTATTTT
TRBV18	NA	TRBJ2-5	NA	CASSPIDQETQYF	TGTGCCAGCTCACCCATTGACCAAGAGACCCAGTACTTC